Below are 10 T cell receptor beta chains sequenced from a single sample in a study. Clones were sequenced by immunoSEQ multiplex PCR, and TCRdb holds only the in-frame ones, with some missing. Of about 50,000 clones listed, approximately 93% are singletons. Sequences were obtained from PBMCs. The receptor set was obtained from a man aged 35-49 years with rheumatoid arthritis.

V and J are TRBV5-4 and TRBJ2-1; D is possibly TRBD1 or TRBD2 (5 bases each). The CDR3 sequence is 15 residues long. Trimming left V 4 bases short and J 0 bases short, with 11 bases between. Looked up from germline, CDR1 is SGHNT and CDR2 is YYREEE (reference sequence). The CDR3 DNA reads as TGTGCCAGCAGCCGGGGCATCAACTCCTACAATGAGCAGTTCTTC. It yields the protein CASSRGINSYNEQFF.

The rearrangement joins TRBV20-1 to TRBJ2-1; D call uncertain. The CDR3 is 9 residues long. Germline CDR1 reads DFQATT; CDR2 reads SNEGSKA (reference sequence). The ends were cut back, 7 bases at V and 6 bases at J, with 4 bases in the middle. The CDR3 protein is CSGANEQFF. As DNA, the CDR3 is TGCAGTGGGGCCAATGAGCAGTTCTTC.

The chain recombines TRBV10-3 with TRBJ2-1; unclear D gene. The CDR3 runs to 16 residues. Trimming removed 6 bases at V and 0 bases at J, with 15 bases between. Germline assignment: CDR1 ENHRY and CDR2 SYGVKD. Here the CDR3 reads CAISPLAESSYNEQFF. The DNA of the CDR3 is TGTGCCATCAGCCCTCTGGCGGAGAGCTCCTACAATGAGCAGTTCTTC.

The chain couples TRBV24-1 to TRBJ2-3; D is ambiguous. Germline V gene data show CDR1 as KGHDR and CDR2 as SFDVKD. V was pared by 4 bases and J by 6 bases, with 16 bases between. There are 15 residues in the CDR3. In DNA, the CDR3 is TGTGCCACCAGTGACCGGCCGAGCAGCCCCGATACGCAGTATTTT. Amino acids: CATSDRPSSPDTQYF.

The genes are TRBV28 and TRBJ1-1; D not resolved. This CDR3 is 14 amino acids long. Trimming removed 2 bases at V and 2 bases at J, with 9 bases between. CDR1 MDHEN and CDR2 SYDVKM come from the germline V gene. The CDR3 sequence: CASSLRQANTEAFF. The DNA of the CDR3 is TGTGCCAGCAGTTTAAGGCAGGCAAACACTGAAGCTTTCTTT.

This clone is a singleton in its sample. The chain has TRBV24-1 and TRBJ2-2; 7 bases are shared with TRBD1. This CDR3 comprises 14 residues. The V gene's germline CDR1 is KGHDR and CDR2 SFDVKD. V trimming: 2 bases; J trimming: 10 bases; junction bases outside the gene matches: 6. CDR3 in amino acids: CATSDYQGEPELFF. For the CDR3, the DNA is TGTGCCACCAGTGATTATCAGGGGGAGCCGGAGCTGTTTTTT.

This chain links TRBV19 with TRBJ2-7; D is tentatively TRBD1 or TRBD2 (5 bases each). The V gene lost 3 bases and the J gene lost 4 bases, with 16 bases spanning the gap. CDR3 size: 15 residues. Germline CDR1 is LNHDA and CDR2 is SQIVND (reference sequence). DNA for the CDR3: TGTGCCAGTAGTATGTCTAGGGGTGGGGGTTACGAGCAGTACTTC. The encoded protein is CASSMSRGGGYEQYF.

The CDR3 region is CATSDSGQGSYEQYF. CDR3 nucleotides: TGTGCCACCAGTGATTCGGGACAGGGATCCTACGAGCAGTACTTC. V and J are TRBV24-1 and TRBJ2-7; the match to TRBD1 covers 9 bases. The germline gives CDR1 KGHDR, CDR2 SFDVKD. The CDR3 consists of 15 residues. V lost 2 bases to trimming and J lost 1 base; unmatched junction nucleotides: 2.

The CDR3 DNA is TGTGCCAGCAGCCAAGCGGATAGTGTCCACGAGCAGTACTTC. Protein product: CASSQADSVHEQYF. This chain connects TRBV14 to TRBJ2-7, with D uncertain. CDR3 length equals 14 residues. Germline V gene lookup returns CDR1 SGHDN and CDR2 FVKESK. The V and J ends lost 1 base and 5 bases respectively, with 12 bases between them.

The genes are TRBV24-1 and TRBJ2-2, with TRBD1 as a possible D gene (6 bases). This CDR3 has 14 amino acids. Between the trimmed V and J ends, which lost 4 bases and 2 bases, there was a span of 7 bases. CDR1 KGHDR and CDR2 SFDVKD come from the germline V gene. CDR3: CATSDRGNTGELFF. CDR3 nucleotides: TGTGCCACCAGTGACAGGGGCAACACCGGGGAGCTGTTTTTT.